The next 29 T cell receptor beta chains were all read from a single sample in a study of immune evolution from preneoplasia to lung adenocarcinoma. Using immunoSEQ multiplex PCR, the repertoire was profiled, and TCRdb retains in-frame clones only, with some absent. The table records 5,000 to 7,000 clones, roughly 80% of them present only once. The sample consisted of FFPE adjacent normal lung tissue. Source of these receptors: a donor of 70 years or more with lung adenocarcinoma.

This CDR3 reads CASSLDRAETQYF. The CDR3 DNA reads TGTGCCAGCAGCTTAGACAGGGCGGAGACCCAGTACTTC. V and J are TRBV7-2 and TRBJ2-5; a possible D gene is TRBD1 (6 bases). The CDR3 has 13 amino acids. Germline V gene sequence: CDR1 SGHTA, CDR2 FQGNSA. The V end was cut by 1 base, the J end by 5 bases, with 8 bases between.

This sequence joins TRBV2 and TRBJ2-7; TRBD2 aligns across 11 bases. J gave up 5 bases and V 10 bases, and 16 bases lay outside the gene matches. The CDR3 totals 16 residues. Germline lookup yields CDR1 SNHLY and CDR2 FYNNEI. The CDR3 here is CANTIAGTSGSHEQYF. CDR3 nucleotides: TGTGCCAACACGATAGCCGGTACTAGCGGGAGTCACGAGCAGTACTTC.

The V call is TRBV4-1, the J call TRBJ2-1, with 11 bases aligning to TRBD2. The CDR3 contains 17 residues. V trimming: 1 base; J trimming: 3 bases; junction bases outside the gene matches: 5. The germline CDR1 and CDR2 sequences are MGHRA and YSYEKL. The chain's CDR3 is CASSQGVLAGGYNEQFF. The CDR3 DNA reads as TGCGCCAGCAGCCAAGGTGTGCTAGCGGGAGGCTACAATGAGCAGTTCTTC.

The chain uses TRBV2 and TRBJ2-7; no reliable D call. This CDR3 has 12 residues. The germline CDR1 and CDR2 sequences are SNHLY and FYNNEI. V shed 3 bases and J shed 12 bases, with 15 bases lying between them. The CDR3: CASSDPAVLRYF. The CDR3 nucleotides read TGTGCCAGCAGTGACCCAGCCGTCTTGCGGTACTTC.

The V and J genes are TRBV4-1 and TRBJ2-3; possibly TRBD2 for D (6 bases). This CDR3 contains 14 residues. CDR1 and CDR2 from the germline V gene are MGHRA and YSYEKL. V lost 0 bases and J lost 6, with 10 bases in between. For the CDR3, the DNA is TGCGCCAGCAGCCAAGAAGTGACTAGGGATACGCAGTATTTT. This translates into CASSQEVTRDTQYF.

This clone was seen once. The chain employs TRBV11-2 and TRBJ2-7, with 9 bases aligning to TRBD1. The J segment lost 5 bases and the V segment lost 1 base, leaving 12 bases of the junction unmatched. From germline, CDR1 is SGHAT and CDR2 FQNNGV. The CDR3 spans 17 residues. The DNA for the CDR3 is TGTGCCAGCAGCTTAGTCTCACCGGGACAGGGTACCCACGAGCAGTACTTC. This translates into CASSLVSPGQGTHEQYF. Full variable domain (outside the CDR3, taken from reference TRBV11-2 and TRBJ2-7): EAGVAQSPRYKIIEKRQSVAFWCNPISGHATLYWYQQILGQGPKLLIQFQNNGVVDDSQLPKDRFSAERLKGVDSTLKIQPAKLEDSAVYLCASSLVSPGQGTHEQYFGPGTRLTVT.

In its sample, this clone was seen once. The chain has TRBV10-3 and TRBJ2-3; TRBD2 aligns across 8 bases. The germline V gene has CDR1 ENHRY and CDR2 SYGVKD. Trimming cost V 3 bases and J 3 bases; bases outside gene matches: 2. The CDR3 has 14 residues. The CDR3, as DNA: TGTGCCATCAGTGAAGGCGGGAGGACAGATACGCAGTATTTT. Translated, it gives CAISEGGRTDTQYF.

This clone was recorded once. The chain joins TRBV7-9 to TRBJ1-2, with D uncertain. The germline gives CDR1 SEHNR, CDR2 FQNEAQ (reference sequence). Trimming took off 0 bases at V and 8 bases at J, with 7 bases between the two ends. The CDR3 totals 12 residues. The CDR3 here is CASSLAMRGYTF. The CDR3 DNA follows: TGTGCCAGCAGCTTAGCGATGAGGGGCTACACCTTC.

This chain connects TRBV11-3 to TRBJ2-3; 8 bases agree with TRBD2. Trimming cost V 4 bases and J 6 bases; bases outside gene matches: 6. This CDR3 is built from 14 residues. The germline gives CDR1 SGHNT, CDR2 YENEEA. In DNA form, the CDR3 reads TGTGCCAGCAGCTCAGCGGGAGTGGTGGATACGCAGTATTTT. This sequence encodes CASSSAGVVDTQYF.

The J gene is TRBJ2-2, the V gene TRBV27; no firm D call. The germline V gene encodes CDR1 MNHEY and CDR2 SMNVEV (reference sequence). V was pared by 5 bases and J by 2 bases, with 3 bases between. There are 12 residues in the CDR3. This chain's CDR3 is CASSPNTGELFF. CDR3 nucleotides: TGTGCCAGCAGTCCAAACACCGGGGAGCTGTTTTTT.

The chain joins TRBV6-6 to TRBJ1-5; TRBD1 is a possible D gene (6 bases). The CDR3 is 13 amino acids. The germline V and J ends were trimmed by 6 bases and 10 bases, with 16 bases remaining between them. Germline V gene sequence: CDR1 MNHNY, CDR2 SVGAGI (reference sequence). The CDR3 is CASRTGQSNPQHF. DNA of the CDR3: TGTGCCAGCAGGACAGGACAATCCAACCCCCAGCATTTT.

The sample holds a few counts of this clone. The V and J genes are TRBV7-4 and TRBJ2-7; the D gene is possibly TRBD2 (5 bases). Germline V lookup: CDR1 SGHVT, CDR2 SQSDAQ. The V end was cut by 2 bases, the J end by 5 bases, with 10 bases between. This CDR3 contains 13 residues. The CDR3 region has the DNA TGTGCCAGCAGCTTACACGGGAAAAACGAGCAGTACTTC. Translated: CASSLHGKNEQYF. Together with reference TRBV7-4 and TRBJ2-7, the CDR3 gives the full variable domain: GAGVSQSPRYKVAKRGRDVALRCDSISGHVTLYWYRQTLGQGSEVLTYSQSDAQRDKSGRPSGRFSAERPERSVSTLKIQRTEQGDSAVYLCASSLHGKNEQYFGPGTRLTVT.

This chain connects TRBV30 to TRBJ2-2; 11 bases map to TRBD2. Germline loops: CDR1 GTSNPN, CDR2 SVGIG (reference sequence). J lost 4 bases, V lost 3 bases, and 10 bases had no gene match. The CDR3 extends over 17 amino acids. CDR3 nucleotides: TGTGCCTGGAGCTTCTCGGGTAGCGGGAGGGCCACCGGGGAGCTGTTTTTT. Translation: CAWSFSGSGRATGELFF.

The rearrangement joins TRBV4-1 to TRBJ1-1; D unresolved. In germline, CDR1 is MGHRA, CDR2 YSYEKL. The CDR3 consists of 15 residues. V was clipped by 0 bases and J by 5 bases, with 13 bases between them. CDR3 protein: CASSQDLLKGTEAFF. Here the CDR3 DNA reads TGCGCCAGCAGCCAAGATCTCCTGAAAGGGACTGAAGCTTTCTTT.

The table lists this clone with a few counts. This CDR3 reads CASSLTVMNTEAFF. The DNA of the CDR3 is TGTGCCAGCAGCTTGACAGTAATGAACACTGAAGCTTTCTTT. V is TRBV5-6 and J is TRBJ1-1; no clear D gene. The germline V gene encodes CDR1 SGHDT and CDR2 YYEEEE. The germline V and J ends were trimmed by 1 base and 0 bases, with 7 bases remaining between them. This CDR3 has 14 amino acids. The full variable domain, its missing parts supplied by reference TRBV5-6 and TRBJ1-1, is DAGVTQSPTHLIKTRGQQVTLRCSPKSGHDTVSWYQQALGQGPQFIFQYYEEEERQRGNFPDRFSGHQFPNYSSELNVNALLLGDSALYLCASSLTVMNTEAFFGQGTRLTVV.

DNA of the CDR3: TGCAGTGGGGAGGGACTCACCGCGGGGGCCCAGTACTTC. It yields the protein CSGEGLTAGAQYF. J is TRBJ2-5 and V is TRBV29-1; 7 bases map to TRBD2. Germline V gives CDR1 SQVTM, CDR2 ANQGSEA. The CDR3 consists of 13 residues.

The chain joins TRBV29-1 to TRBJ2-1; 9 bases are shared with TRBD2. Germline assignment: CDR1 SQVTM and CDR2 ANQGSEA. There are 12 residues in the CDR3. Trimming removed 6 bases from V and 9 bases from J; junction bases left unmatched: 6. The DNA of the CDR3 is TGCAGCGTCGGACTAGCGAGAGGTGAGCAGTTCTTC. Encoded protein: CSVGLARGEQFF.

This clone occurred a few times. The J gene is TRBJ2-1, the V gene TRBV18, with D perhaps TRBD2 (6 bases). Trimming shortened V by 3 bases and J by 4 bases, and 16 bases separated the two germline ends. CDR1 KGHSH and CDR2 LQKENI come from the germline V gene. The CDR3 runs to 16 residues. The CDR3 sequence: CASSPSVEGRYNEQFF. CDR3 sequence (DNA): TGTGCCAGCTCACCCTCTGTGGAGGGCCGATACAATGAGCAGTTCTTC.

DNA of the CDR3: TGTGCTAGTGGTTTGGTACGGGGAGTACTAGCGGGATCGTTTGAGCAGTTCTTC. Its translation: CASGLVRGVLAGSFEQFF. The rearrangement uses TRBV12-5 and TRBJ2-1; 10 bases are shared with TRBD2. This CDR3 is 18 amino acids long. Germline CDR1 LGHNT, CDR2 FRNRAP. The V gene end was trimmed by 0 bases and the J gene end by 9 bases; junction bases not matched to a gene: 14.

The chain has TRBV4-1 and TRBJ2-3; D possibly corresponds to TRBD2 (10 bases). There are 19 residues in the CDR3. The germline V and J ends were trimmed by 2 bases and 7 bases, with 28 bases remaining between them. The germline V gene has CDR1 MGHRA and CDR2 YSYEKL. Written as DNA, the CDR3 is TGCGCCAGCAGCCAAAGGGACAGGGTGCTAGCGGGAGAAAGTAATACGCAGTATTTT. Residues: CASSQRDRVLAGESNTQYF.

The J gene is TRBJ1-2, the V gene TRBV9; 7 nucleotides match TRBD1. Germline V gene sequence: CDR1 SGDLS, CDR2 YYNGEE. There are 17 residues in the CDR3. The V segment lost 4 bases and the J segment 6 bases; nucleotides outside the gene matches: 18. The CDR3 protein is CASSLGGTANLLDGYTF. CDR3 nucleotides: TGTGCCAGCAGCCTTGGGGGGACAGCCAACCTACTGGATGGCTACACCTTC.

This chain uses TRBV11-2 with TRBJ2-5, with D perhaps being TRBD1 or TRBD2 (6 bases each). V lost 3 bases and J lost 5, with 13 bases in between. This CDR3 region has 14 residues. Germline assignment: CDR1 SGHAT and CDR2 FQNNGV. CDR3 sequence: CASSLTGGTETQYF. The CDR3 region has the DNA TGTGCCAGCAGCTTGACAGGCGGGACGGAGACCCAGTACTTC.

With respect to this clone: This CDR3 is also generated by other DNA sequences in the sample. This chain joins TRBV5-1 and TRBJ2-5; 9 bases map to TRBD1. With 4 bases clipped from V and 4 bases from J, the junction kept 8 bases outside the gene matches. This CDR3 spans 15 amino acids. Germline lookup yields CDR1 SGHRS and CDR2 YFSETQ. For the CDR3, the DNA is TGCGCCAGCAGCCCCGGACAGGGGAATGCAGAGACCCAGTACTTC. Protein: CASSPGQGNAETQYF.

Here the CDR3 reads CASSRQDYSGEQYF. Written as DNA, the CDR3 is TGTGCCAGCAGTAGACAGGACTACTCGGGAGAGCAGTACTTC. The V call is TRBV27, the J call TRBJ2-7, with D perhaps given as TRBD1 or TRBD2 (6 bases each). Germline lookup yields CDR1 MNHEY and CDR2 SMNVEV (reference sequence). This CDR3 has 14 residues. Trimming removed 5 bases from V and 7 bases from J, with 18 bases in between.

The chain joins TRBV11-3 to TRBJ2-1, with 9 bases aligning to TRBD1. V lost 6 bases, J lost 6 bases, and 9 bases stayed unmatched. Per the germline V gene, CDR1 is SGHNT and CDR2 is YENEEA. The CDR3 sequence is 15 residues long. The CDR3 DNA sequence: TGTGCCAGCAGTCTAACAGGGGGCGCATTCAATGAGCAGTTCTTC. Residues: CASSLTGGAFNEQFF.

The chain combines TRBV29-1 with TRBJ1-1; D unresolved. The V end lost 6 bases, the J end lost 4 bases, and 3 bases lay between the germline ends. CDR3 length: 9 residues. Germline V gene sequence: CDR1 SQVTM, CDR2 ANQGSEA. The CDR3 spells CSVLTEAFF. CDR3 nucleotides: TGCAGCGTCCTCACTGAAGCTTTCTTT.

The rearrangement links TRBV9 to TRBJ2-5, with TRBD1 as a possible D gene (6 bases). This CDR3 region has 15 residues. Germline V CDR1 and CDR2: SGDLS, YYNGEE. V lost 4 bases and J 0 bases, leaving 13 bases between the germline ends. The CDR3 nucleotides are TGTGCCAGCAGCTACTTAACAGGGTACCAAGAGACCCAGTACTTC. Translated, it gives CASSYLTGYQETQYF.

The chain is built from TRBV5-4 and TRBJ2-3; D unresolved. In germline, CDR1 is SGHNT, CDR2 YYREEE (reference sequence). V lost 2 bases and J 6 bases, leaving 10 bases between the germline ends. CDR3 length: 13 residues. CDR3 in amino acids: CASSLSRLDTQYF. The CDR3, as DNA: TGTGCCAGCAGCTTAAGTCGTTTGGATACGCAGTATTTT.

The CDR3 loop is CASSNSRGTIYEQYF. CDR3 sequence (DNA): TGTGCCAGCAGCAATTCGAGAGGAACAATTTACGAGCAGTACTTC. The chain is built from TRBV21-1 and TRBJ2-7; TRBD2 reflects the table's D call only, with no check against the DNA. TRBV21-1 is a pseudogene. The length of the CDR3 is 15 residues.